This TCR beta chain came from a study of blood T cell repertoires in COVID-19. Study context: Both acute and convalescent COVID-19 samples were obtained from the United States, Italy and Spain. Nucleic acid was either cDNA or gDNA, and it came from T cells, B-cell-depleted T cells, or PBMCs.

As processed by the authors: Reference gene primers were amplified, and this amplification served to estimate nucleated cell counts. Measured with immunoSEQ multiplex PCR; TCRdb has only the in-frame clones, and not every one. That table supplies the V and J calls and clone size; D and trimming were determined from the DNA. This sample carries 150,000 to 200,000 clones, over 80% of them seen once, and the ten largest clones take 6.5% to 9.5%. The germline V gene has CDR1 MNHEY and CDR2 SVGAGI. V gave up 5 bases and J gave up 3 bases, with 13 bases separating them. CDR3 length equals 15 residues. Patients in Seattle were enrolled during active infection, then followed longitudinally.

This receptor was taken from an elderly woman with COVID-19, enrolled during active disease. Sequenced sample: peripheral blood. The rearrangement links TRBV6-5 to TRBJ1-4, with D possibly TRBD1 on 6 matching bases. This CDR3 is CASSQSGDANEKLFF. The DNA for the CDR3 is TGTGCCAGCAGTCAATCAGGGGATGCTAATGAAAAACTGTTTTTT.